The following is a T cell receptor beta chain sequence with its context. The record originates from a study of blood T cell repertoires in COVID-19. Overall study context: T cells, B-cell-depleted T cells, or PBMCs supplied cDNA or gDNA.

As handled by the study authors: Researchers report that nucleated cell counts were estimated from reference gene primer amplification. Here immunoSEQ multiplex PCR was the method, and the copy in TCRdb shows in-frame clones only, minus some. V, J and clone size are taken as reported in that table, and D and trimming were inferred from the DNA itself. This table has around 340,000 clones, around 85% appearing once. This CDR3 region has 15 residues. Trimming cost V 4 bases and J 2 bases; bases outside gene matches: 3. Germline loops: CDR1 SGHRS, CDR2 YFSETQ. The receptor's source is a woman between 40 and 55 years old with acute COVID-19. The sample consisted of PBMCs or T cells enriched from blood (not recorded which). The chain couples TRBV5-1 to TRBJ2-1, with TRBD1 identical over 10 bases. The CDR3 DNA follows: TGCGCCAGCAGCCCCGGACAGGGGGCCTACAATGAGCAGTTCTTC. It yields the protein CASSPGQGAYNEQFF.